This T cell receptor (beta chain) was sequenced for a study of T cells in Graves' hyperthyroidism and ophthalmopathy. This clonotype came up many times. What it binds is not known. It was uncontrolled infection, other autoimmune disease, pregnancy or lactation that excluded patients. V shed 7 bases and J shed 0 bases, with 18 bases lying between them. In germline, CDR1 is SQVTM, CDR2 ANQGSEA. This CDR3 spans 15 amino acids. Amplified regions were TCR beta CDR3 sequences from RNA transcripts. The primer set for the first-round RT-PCR of the TCR CDR3 was HTBI. TCRdb ran MiXCR on the multiplex PCR reads and lists one entry per CDR3 protein. The sample consists of roughly 510,000 distinct CDR3 sequences, roughly 45% of them appearing once. Findings and caveats of the study: Most thyroid clonotypes expanded above 0.001 appeared in blood too. Through a model of 13 V-J features, ophthalmopathy was separated from stable hyperthyroidism. Ophthalmopathy, which appeared later, was predicted by the model a median 6.5 months before onset.

The sample was peripheral blood or thyroid tissue (not recorded which). This clonotype was sampled from an adult woman with Graves' disease, either hyperthyroidism or ophthalmopathy (not recorded which). This chain uses TRBV29-1 with TRBJ1-1; D is possibly TRBD1 (5 bases). In nucleotides, the CDR3 is TGCAGCGCCCGCCCGGGGGGAATCCTGAACACTGAAGCTTTCTTT. It yields the protein CSARPGGILNTEAFF.